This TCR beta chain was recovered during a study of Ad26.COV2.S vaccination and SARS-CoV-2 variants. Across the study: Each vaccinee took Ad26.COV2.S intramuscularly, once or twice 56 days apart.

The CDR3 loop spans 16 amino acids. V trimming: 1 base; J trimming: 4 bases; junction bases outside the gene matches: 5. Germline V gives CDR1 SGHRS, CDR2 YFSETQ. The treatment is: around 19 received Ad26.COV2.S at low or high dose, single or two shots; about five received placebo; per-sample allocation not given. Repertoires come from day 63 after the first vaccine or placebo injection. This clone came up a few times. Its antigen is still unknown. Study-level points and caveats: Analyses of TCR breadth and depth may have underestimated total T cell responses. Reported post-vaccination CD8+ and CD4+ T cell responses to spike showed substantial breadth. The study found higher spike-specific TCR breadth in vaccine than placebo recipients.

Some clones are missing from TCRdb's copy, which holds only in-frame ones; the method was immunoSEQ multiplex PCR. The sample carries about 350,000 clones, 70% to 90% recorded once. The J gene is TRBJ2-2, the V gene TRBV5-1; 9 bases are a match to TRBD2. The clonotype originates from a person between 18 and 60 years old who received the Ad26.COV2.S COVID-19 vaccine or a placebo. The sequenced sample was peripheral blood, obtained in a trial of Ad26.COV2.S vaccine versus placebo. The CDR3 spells CASSLSSGVITGELFF. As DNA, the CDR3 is TGCGCCAGCAGCTTGTCTAGCGGGGTTATCACCGGGGAGCTGTTTTTT. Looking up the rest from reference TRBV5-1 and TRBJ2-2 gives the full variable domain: KAGVTQTPRYLIKTRGQQVTLSCSPISGHRSVSWYQQTPGQGLQFLFEYFSETQRNKGNFPGRFSGRQFSNSRSEMNVSTLELGDSALYLCASSLSSGVITGELFFGEGSRLTVL.